Listed here are 4 T cell receptor beta chains from one sample, sequenced in a study of shared clonotypes between healthy human individuals (TCRdb year 2020). CD8 naive samples were CD45RO-negative cells positively selected for CCR7, giving a CD45RA+CCR7+ population that excluded TemRA cells. The receptor library was made with the immunoSEQ multiplex PCR assay. This is the immuneACCESS table as TCRdb keeps it, with only in-frame sequences that have V and J called. A part of the clones is gone; compared with another copy, unresolved V genes explain less than half, and the rest is unexplained. In this sample the table shows hundreds of thousands of clones, roughly 98% of which occur a single time. The ten most abundant clones make up 0.25% to 0.35% of the sample. The sequencing sample was made of naive CD8+ T cells sorted from blood. The sample's cell subset or site label, decoded: CD45RA+CCR7+. The receptors originated from a man aged 25 to 40 in good health.

This clone came up once. The V gene is TRBV7-2, the J gene TRBJ2-7; D is perhaps TRBD2 (5 bases). The CDR3 covers 13 residues. The V end lost 3 bases, the J end lost 3 bases, and 9 bases lay between the germline ends. Germline assignment: CDR1 SGHTA and CDR2 FQGNSA. Here the CDR3 reads CASSLPSNYEQYF. CDR3 coding DNA: TGTGCCAGCAGCTTGCCTAGCAACTACGAGCAGTACTTC.

The chain links TRBV7-9 to TRBJ1-4; D possibly corresponds to TRBD1 (5 bases). CDR1 and CDR2 (germline): SEHNR, FQNEAQ (reference sequence). The germline V and J ends were trimmed by 8 bases and 7 bases, with 11 bases remaining between them. This CDR3 has 12 amino acids. The CDR3 nucleotides read TGTGCCAGCTCCCGGGGGAGTGAAAAACTGTTTTTT. Protein: CASSRGSEKLFF.

V usage is TRBV2 and J usage is TRBJ2-7, with TRBD2 identical over 7 bases. V shed 8 bases, J shed 5 bases, and the junction held 15 bases outside the gene matches. CDR3 length: 15 residues. Germline loops: CDR1 SNHLY, CDR2 FYNNEI. In DNA, the CDR3 is TGTGCCAGCTGTCGATCGGGGGAGGGCCGGGACGAGCAGTACTTC. This gives the protein CASCRSGEGRDEQYF. The whole variable domain, remainder taken from reference TRBV2 and TRBJ2-7, is EPEVTQTPSHQVTQMGQEVILRCVPISNHLYFYWYRQILGQKVEFLVSFYNNEISEKSEIFDDQFSVERPDGSNFTLKIRSTKLEDSAMYFCASCRSGEGRDEQYFGPGTRLTVT.

The J gene is TRBJ2-2, the V gene TRBV29-1; TRBD2 matches 9 bases. This CDR3 has 14 amino acids. The germline CDR1 and CDR2 sequences are SQVTM and ANQGSEA. V lost 7 bases to trimming and J lost 3 bases; unmatched junction nucleotides: 6. CDR3 residues: CSALAGPYTGELFF. The CDR3, as DNA: TGCAGCGCCCTAGCGGGACCGTACACCGGGGAGCTGTTTTTT.